The entry that follows covers one T cell receptor (beta chain) sequence. Its antigen is unknown. The data derive from a study of shared clonotypes between healthy human individuals. In germline, CDR1 is SGDLS, CDR2 YYNGEE. The CDR3 runs to 15 residues. V shed 3 bases, J shed 5 bases, and the junction held 6 bases outside the gene matches. CD45RO-negative, CCR7-selected cells formed the naive CD8 fraction, which excluded terminally differentiated effector memory CD45RA+ cells. Study-level findings and limits: Clonotype sharing among the donors was expected to vary with sequencing depth. The diversity represented, both genetic and in exposure history, was limited by few donors.

The authors' processing: ImmunoSEQ only sent back junction sequences with no quality scores, so filtering was done differently. Clones were read by immunoSEQ multiplex PCR, and TCRdb kept only the in-frame ones, dropping some. For V, J and clone size, that table is used; D and trimming come from the DNA. The sample consists of hundreds of thousands of clones, 96% of them appearing once. Sequencing was done on a sample of naive CD8+ T cells sorted from blood. The J gene is TRBJ2-1, the V gene TRBV9, with 9 bases aligning to TRBD1. The TCR was taken from a man aged 25-45 years in good health. CDR3 residues: CASSETGGSDNEQFF. The DNA for the CDR3 is TGTGCCAGCAGCGAAACAGGGGGCAGCGACAATGAGCAGTTCTTC.